This T cell receptor (beta chain) was identified during a study of cytomegalovirus exposure and HLA in healthy donors. Study in general: The early release's HLA-typed donors yielded 65 million to 85 million unique TCRs.

PCR involved 60 Vbeta and 13 Jbeta primers. Data came from immunoSEQ multiplex PCR; TCRdb stores just in-frame clones and leaves some out. The sample has more than 85,000 clones; around three quarters are singletons. This clone has a single count. V shed 5 bases, J shed 2 bases, and the junction held 2 bases outside the gene matches. Germline CDR1 and CDR2: SQVTM and ANQGSEA. The CDR3 length is 12 residues. This receptor was obtained from a woman aged 25 to 39 in good health and CMV-seronegative. The sample comprised PBMCs. V and J are TRBV29-1 and TRBJ2-7, with 8 bases aligning to TRBD1. The CDR3 region is CSVQDRAYEQYF. The DNA for the CDR3 is TGCAGCGTTCAGGACAGGGCCTACGAGCAGTACTTC.